The next 31 T cell receptor beta chains were all read from a single sample in a study of OX40 agonist ivuxolimab in advanced cancers. Profiled with immunoSEQ multiplex PCR; TCRdb holds only in-frame clones, not every one. In the table there are approximately 33,000 clones, over 85% of which are singletons. The sample consisted of CD4+ or CD8+ T cells sorted from blood, taken in a trial of the OX40 agonist ivuxolimab. These receptors all stem from an adult with an advanced solid tumor such as melanoma, head and neck, liver or kidney cancer.

The rearrangement joins TRBV28 to TRBJ1-2, with D perhaps TRBD1 (5 bases). The V and J ends lost 5 bases and 10 bases respectively, with 11 bases between them. The CDR3 spans 11 residues. Germline V gene lookup returns CDR1 MDHEN and CDR2 SYDVKM. As DNA, the CDR3 is TGTGCCAGCAGTGGGGCCCGGGACTACACCTTC. It codes for CASSGARDYTF.

This chain uses TRBV5-4 with TRBJ2-3; 12 nucleotides match TRBD2. J lost 6 bases, V lost 4 bases, and 6 bases had no gene match. The CDR3 has 15 amino acids. CDR1 is SGHNT, CDR2 YYREEE, per germline (reference sequence). As DNA, the CDR3 is TGTGCCAGCAGCCTCGGGACTAGCGGGTTGGATACGCAGTATTTT. Protein sequence: CASSLGTSGLDTQYF.

This rearrangement joins TRBV6-5 to TRBJ1-4; 7 bases are shared with TRBD1. Germline trimming cut 6 bases from V and 1 base from J; bases unmatched to any gene: 5. The CDR3 is made up of 15 amino acids. Per the germline V gene, CDR1 is MNHEY and CDR2 is SVGAGI. The CDR3 reads CASRRDRGTNEKLFF. DNA of the CDR3: TGTGCCAGCAGGCGGGACAGAGGAACTAATGAAAAACTGTTTTTT.

CDR3 sequence: CAWGVYLRDRYF. Written as DNA, the CDR3 is TGTGCCTGGGGCGTCTACTTGCGGGATCGATACTTC. The rearrangement joins TRBV30 to TRBJ2-7, with a possible D match to TRBD2 (6 bases). The V end lost 5 bases, the J end lost 13 bases, and 21 bases lay between the germline ends. CDR1 GTSNPN and CDR2 SVGIG come from the germline V gene (reference sequence). The CDR3 has 12 amino acids.

This rearrangement joins TRBV28 to TRBJ2-7; the D gene is possibly TRBD2 (7 bases). V gave up 7 bases and J gave up 2 bases, with 15 bases separating them. CDR1 and CDR2 (germline): MDHEN, SYDVKM. The CDR3 runs 14 residues. The CDR3 bases are TGTGCCAGCACCATTGGGGGGGCAGCCTACGAGCAGTACTTC. Encoded protein: CASTIGGAAYEQYF.

The V gene is TRBV28, the J gene TRBJ2-1, with 15 bases that match TRBD2. Germline CDR1 MDHEN, CDR2 SYDVKM. The V gene end was trimmed by 2 bases and the J gene end by 7 bases; junction bases not matched to a gene: 6. The CDR3 runs to 17 residues. The CDR3, as DNA: TGTGCCAGCAGTTTAGGACTAGCGGGAGGGCCGGGGAATGAGCAGTTCTTC. Translating gives CASSLGLAGGPGNEQFF.

Only one count was recorded for this clone. The chain employs TRBV5-4 and TRBJ2-1; 7 positions match TRBD1. Germline lookup yields CDR1 SGHNT and CDR2 YYREEE (reference sequence). The CDR3 is 15 residues long. Trimming removed 0 bases from V and 1 base from J; junction bases left unmatched: 1. The CDR3 DNA follows: TGTGCCAGCAGCTTGGACAGGGGATCCTACAATGAGCAGTTCTTC. Protein product: CASSLDRGSYNEQFF.

V is TRBV9 and J is TRBJ2-1; D remains unclear. V was cut by 0 bases and J by 2 bases, with 9 bases left in between. CDR1 is SGDLS, CDR2 YYNGEE, per germline. This CDR3 is built from 15 residues. The chain's CDR3 is CASSVGLVAYNEQFF. The CDR3 DNA sequence: TGTGCCAGCAGCGTAGGGCTGGTGGCCTACAATGAGCAGTTCTTC.

This chain links TRBV19 with TRBJ2-3; D is ambiguous. V dropped 5 bases and J dropped 7 bases, with 7 bases sitting between them. This CDR3 spans 11 amino acids. From germline, CDR1 is LNHDA and CDR2 SQIVND (reference sequence). The CDR3 nucleotides are TGTGCCAGTAGTGGACCAAATACGCAGTATTTT. This sequence encodes CASSGPNTQYF.

This clone was seen a single time. J is TRBJ2-3 and V is TRBV4-3; 11 nucleotides align to TRBD2. This CDR3 comprises 16 residues. Germline CDR1 is LGHNA and CDR2 is YSLEER. The V and J ends lost 4 bases and 6 bases, in that order; junction bases with no gene match: 9. DNA for the CDR3: TGCGCCAGCAGCCGAGAGACTAGCGGGATCGTCGATACGCAGTATTTT. This sequence encodes CASSRETSGIVDTQYF.

A word on this clone: Distinct nucleotide sequences in the sample also encode this CDR3. This chain's CDR3 is CASSERAAGELFF. The CDR3 DNA sequence: TGTGCCAGCAGTGAAAGGGCTGCTGGGGAGCTGTTTTTT. The chain employs TRBV2 and TRBJ2-2; D is ambiguous. V was shortened by 2 bases and J by 8 bases, with 9 bases between the two germline ends. The CDR3 is 13 amino acids. The germline V gene has CDR1 SNHLY and CDR2 FYNNEI.

This chain connects TRBV27 to TRBJ1-1, with a tentative D call TRBD1 (6 bases). The V and J ends lost 5 bases and 4 bases respectively, with 17 bases between them. This CDR3 has 15 amino acids. The germline CDR1 and CDR2 sequences are MNHEY and SMNVEV (reference sequence). For the CDR3, the DNA is TGTGCCAGCAGTAACCGGGGGGGCTGGGTCACTGAAGCTTTCTTT. Translation: CASSNRGGWVTEAFF.

The genes are TRBV29-1 and TRBJ2-5; 7 bases are a match to TRBD2. The CDR3 spans 12 residues. With 2 bases clipped from V and 5 bases from J, the junction kept 2 bases outside the gene matches. Germline loops: CDR1 SQVTM, CDR2 ANQGSEA. The CDR3 DNA sequence: TGCAGCGTTGAACGGGAGGAGGAGACCCAGTACTTC. It encodes CSVEREEETQYF. Variable domain in full (rest from reference TRBV29-1 and TRBJ2-5): SAVISQKPSRDICQRGTSLTIQCQVDSQVTMMFWYRQQPGQSLTLIATANQGSEATYESGFVIDKFPISRPNLTFSTLTVSNMSPEDSSIYLCSVEREEETQYFGPGTRLLVL.

This clone was seen a single time. V is TRBV5-5 and J is TRBJ1-2; D ambiguous. V dropped 1 base and J dropped 8 bases, with 9 bases sitting between them. This CDR3 comprises 12 residues. Germline CDR1 is SGHKS and CDR2 is YYEKEE (reference sequence). The CDR3 loop is CASSLISLGYTF. CDR3 nucleotides: TGTGCCAGCAGCTTGATTTCCTTGGGCTACACCTTC.

The V gene is TRBV27, the J gene TRBJ2-2, with 8 nucleotides matching TRBD2. The CDR3 runs 18 residues. With V trimmed by 6 bases and J by 1 base, 13 bases remained unmatched. Germline values: CDR1 MNHEY, CDR2 SMNVEV (reference sequence). The CDR3, as DNA: TGTGCCAGCAGGGCCCTACTAGCGGACGTCCTGAACACCGGGGAGCTGTTTTTT. Its protein is CASRALLADVLNTGELFF.

J is TRBJ2-5 and V is TRBV10-1, with D possibly TRBD2 on 6 matching bases. The CDR3 spans 14 residues. Between the trimmed V and J ends, which lost 6 bases and 2 bases, there was a span of 13 bases. Looked up from germline, CDR1 is WNHNN and CDR2 is SYGVQD (reference sequence). The CDR3 reads CASRPKGGQETQYF. The CDR3 DNA reads as TGCGCCAGCAGGCCCAAGGGAGGACAAGAGACCCAGTACTTC.

CDR3 bases: TGCAGCGTTCAAGGACTAGCGGGAAGCTCCTACGAGCAGTACTTC. Translated, it gives CSVQGLAGSSYEQYF. The chain has TRBV29-1 and TRBJ2-7, with 12 bases aligning to TRBD2. V was clipped by 5 bases and J by 0 bases; unmatched bases: 5. This CDR3 comprises 15 residues. CDR1 and CDR2 from the germline V gene are SQVTM and ANQGSEA.

This clone occurred once. This sequence joins TRBV27 and TRBJ1-1, with TRBD1 as a possible D gene (5 bases). This CDR3 is 14 amino acids long. Germline loops: CDR1 MNHEY, CDR2 SMNVEV (reference sequence). The V end lost 5 bases, the J end lost 11 bases, and 21 bases lay between the germline ends. The CDR3 region is CASSKTAIQLIAFF. The CDR3 DNA sequence: TGTGCCAGCAGTAAGACAGCCATTCAGCTGATTGCTTTCTTT.

The V call is TRBV6-1, the J call TRBJ2-5; possibly TRBD1 or TRBD2 for D (5 bases each). Germline CDR1 reads MNHNS; CDR2 reads SASEGT. There are 13 residues in the CDR3. V shed 8 bases and J shed 3 bases, with 13 bases lying between them. This chain's CDR3 is CASASGQEETQYF. In DNA form, the CDR3 reads TGTGCCAGCGCCTCGGGGCAGGAAGAGACCCAGTACTTC.

The chain links TRBV7-2 to TRBJ2-7; 8 nucleotides align to TRBD2. This CDR3 comprises 14 residues. V gave up 5 bases and J gave up 4 bases; unmatched junction bases: 7. The germline CDR1 and CDR2 sequences are SGHTA and FQGNSA. The CDR3 loop reads CASSPGGSRYEQYF. The CDR3 nucleotides are TGTGCCAGCAGCCCGGGAGGGAGTAGGTACGAGCAGTACTTC.

V usage is TRBV27 and J usage is TRBJ1-2; perhaps TRBD1 as D (6 bases). The CDR3 has 15 amino acids. Germline V gives CDR1 MNHEY, CDR2 SMNVEV (reference sequence). The ends were cut back, 3 bases at V and 4 bases at J, with 15 bases in the middle. CDR3 in amino acids: CASSFRGQPGYGYTF. The CDR3 nucleotides read TGTGCCAGCAGTTTCCGCGGACAGCCCGGCTATGGCTACACCTTC.

The chain carries TRBV5-1 and TRBJ1-2, with 10 positions matching TRBD1. In germline, CDR1 is SGHRS, CDR2 YFSETQ. Losses at the gene ends were 7 bases for V and 6 bases for J; bases not matched to a gene: 12. The CDR3 length is 15 residues. DNA of the CDR3: TGCGCCAGCGCCTCCGGGACAGGGGCGCCCGATGGCTACACCTTC. Its protein product is CASASGTGAPDGYTF.

CDR3 in DNA: TGTGCCAGCTCCGCTAGCGTTTACCAAGAGACCCAGTACTTC. Its translation is CASSASVYQETQYF. This sequence joins TRBV18 and TRBJ2-5, with D possibly TRBD2 on 6 matching bases. This CDR3 spans 14 amino acids. V was trimmed by 6 bases and J by 0 bases, leaving 11 bases between them. CDR1 KGHSH and CDR2 LQKENI come from the germline V gene.

This clone was recorded only once. V is TRBV5-1 and J is TRBJ2-3, with TRBD1 identical over 8 bases. V trimming: 4 bases; J trimming: 0 bases; junction bases outside the gene matches: 7. The CDR3 has 16 amino acids. CDR1 SGHRS and CDR2 YFSETQ come from the germline V gene. The CDR3 sequence: CASSRTGGTSTDTQYF. Written as DNA, the CDR3 is TGCGCCAGCAGCCGCACAGGGGGTACTAGCACAGATACGCAGTATTTT. Full variable domain (remainder filled in from reference TRBV5-1 and TRBJ2-3): KAGVTQTPRYLIKTRGQQVTLSCSPISGHRSVSWYQQTPGQGLQFLFEYFSETQRNKGNFPGRFSGRQFSNSRSEMNVSTLELGDSALYLCASSRTGGTSTDTQYFGPGTRLTVL.

V gene TRBV7-9 combines with J gene TRBJ2-7; D unresolved. Germline CDR1 and CDR2: SEHNR and FQNEAQ (reference sequence). The ends were cut back, 4 bases at V and 0 bases at J, with 4 bases in the middle. This CDR3 is built from 12 residues. The DNA for the CDR3 is TGTGCCAGCAGCTACAGCTCCTACGAGCAGTACTTC. Translated, it gives CASSYSSYEQYF.

The gene calls are TRBV19 and TRBJ2-7; 10 nucleotides match TRBD2. With V trimmed by 5 bases and J by 3 bases, 7 bases remained unmatched. Per the germline V gene, CDR1 is LNHDA and CDR2 is SQIVND (reference sequence). CDR3 size: 15 residues. Here the CDR3 reads CASSLGTSDYYEQYF. DNA for the CDR3: TGTGCCAGTAGTCTCGGGACTAGCGATTACTACGAGCAGTACTTC. Full variable domain (rest looked up from reference TRBV19 and TRBJ2-7): DGGITQSPKYLFRKEGQNVTLSCEQNLNHDAMYWYRQDPGQGLRLIYYSQIVNDFQKGDIAEGYSVSREKKESFPLTVTSAQKNPTAFYLCASSLGTSDYYEQYFGPGTRLTVT.

This chain links TRBV6-5 with TRBJ1-2, with TRBD1 as a possible D gene (5 bases). The CDR3 loop spans 14 amino acids. Germline assignment: CDR1 MNHEY and CDR2 SVGAGI. Trimming cost V 5 bases and J 7 bases, with 17 bases left between them. The CDR3 spells CASSNKPGFRGYTF. CDR3 in DNA: TGTGCCAGCAGTAACAAACCAGGGTTTCGTGGCTACACCTTC.

This sequence joins TRBV28 and TRBJ2-7; a weak D match, TRBD1 (6 bases). V lost 5 bases, J lost 6 bases, and 17 bases lay in between. CDR1 MDHEN and CDR2 SYDVKM come from the germline V gene. The CDR3 length is 14 residues. CDR3 region: CASSLQTGTFEQYF. CDR3 DNA sequence: TGTGCCAGCAGTCTCCAAACAGGGACGTTCGAGCAGTACTTC.

The chain carries TRBV6-1 and TRBJ1-3; no firm D call. The CDR3 is 13 amino acids. In germline, CDR1 is MNHNS, CDR2 SASEGT. V shed 5 bases and J shed 4 bases, with 9 bases lying between them. The CDR3 loop reads CASSREYGNTIYF. The CDR3 DNA sequence: TGTGCCAGCAGTCGGGAGTACGGAAACACCATATATTTT.

V gene TRBV2 combines with J gene TRBJ1-6; 10 bases are shared with TRBD1. Trimming cost V 6 bases and J 9 bases; bases outside gene matches: 5. Germline V gene data show CDR1 as SNHLY and CDR2 as FYNNEI. The CDR3 consists of 14 residues. The CDR3 sequence: CASRDGTGASPLHF. CDR3 nucleotide sequence: TGTGCCAGCAGAGACGGGACAGGGGCTTCACCCCTCCACTTT.

This rearrangement joins TRBV7-2 to TRBJ1-2; D call uncertain. The CDR3 consists of 12 residues. The ends were cut back, 2 bases at V and 5 bases at J, with 6 bases in the middle. CDR1 and CDR2 from the germline V gene are SGHTA and FQGNSA. The CDR3 here is CASSLLSYGYTF. CDR3 coding DNA: TGTGCCAGCAGCTTATTGAGTTATGGCTACACCTTC.